These 31 T cell receptor beta chains share one sample of origin, sequenced in a study of CD8 T cells in ankylosing spondylitis. Each CDR3 protein gets one entry after TCRdb re-called the 5' RACE reads with MiXCR. This sample has roughly 40,000 distinct CDR3 sequences, with under 4.5% found just once. The sequencing input was blood, either unsorted or a sorted T cell fraction (not recorded which). The receptors were sampled from a female donor with ankylosing spondylitis or in good health (not recorded which).

This clonotype showed up many times. The V call is TRBV9, the J call TRBJ2-1; D is possibly TRBD2 (6 bases). V lost 5 bases and J lost 8, with 29 bases in between. The CDR3 contains 18 residues. Looked up from germline, CDR1 is SGDLS and CDR2 is YYNGEE. CDR3 in DNA: TGTGCCAGCAGTGGGTTCCCCTGGACTACCCTTAATCTCCATGAGCAGTTCTTC. It yields the protein CASSGFPWTTLNLHEQFF.

This clonotype was counted ten times or more. A much larger clone lies one base from this, so it may be a read error. The V and J genes are TRBV9 and TRBJ1-6; D not certain. Trimming shortened V by 0 bases and J by 7 bases, and 5 bases separated the two germline ends. CDR1 is SGDLS and CDR2 is YYNGEE in the germline V gene. CDR3 length: 13 residues. The CDR3 bases are TGTGCCAGCAGCGTAGTCGTGAATTCACCCCTCCACTTT. Protein product: CASSVVVNSPLHF.

This clonotype was seen many times. The rearrangement uses TRBV9 and TRBJ2-6, with D possibly TRBD1 on 6 matching bases. The V and J ends lost 0 bases and 0 bases respectively, with 16 bases between them. The CDR3 is 19 residues long. Looked up from germline, CDR1 is SGDLS and CDR2 is YYNGEE. In DNA form, the CDR3 reads TGTGCCAGCAGCGTAGAGGGGTTCCAGGGGCGCTCTGGGGCCAACGTCCTGACTTTC. Translated, it gives CASSVEGFQGRSGANVLTF. Complete variable domain (other parts from reference TRBV9 and TRBJ2-6): DSGVTQTPKHLITATGQRVTLRCSPRSGDLSVYWYQQSLDQGLQFLIQYYNGEERAKGNILERFSAQQFPDLHSELNLSSLELGDSALYFCASSVEGFQGRSGANVLTFGAGSRLTVL.

This clonotype was seen at least ten times. The chain carries TRBV9 and TRBJ2-1; 8 positions agree with TRBD2. The germline gives CDR1 SGDLS, CDR2 YYNGEE. V gave up 0 bases and J gave up 2 bases; unmatched junction bases: 4. The CDR3 sequence is 16 residues long. CDR3 residues: CASSVATGGAYNEQFF. For the CDR3, the DNA is TGTGCCAGCAGCGTAGCTACGGGGGGGGCCTACAATGAGCAGTTCTTC.

This clonotype is judged medium-sized. V usage is TRBV9 and J usage is TRBJ2-3; a weak D match, TRBD2 (5 bases). Trimming stripped 4 bases from V and 5 bases from J, with 11 bases between. The CDR3 has 13 residues. Germline V lookup: CDR1 SGDLS, CDR2 YYNGEE. CDR3 protein: CASSTAGRDTQYF. CDR3 coding DNA: TGTGCCAGCAGCACGGCGGGTCGAGATACGCAGTATTTT.

This clonotype was picked up many times. V usage is TRBV9 and J usage is TRBJ2-6, with D perhaps TRBD2 (6 bases). Trimming left V 0 bases short and J 0 bases short, with 7 bases between. This CDR3 region has 16 residues. Germline CDR1 is SGDLS and CDR2 is YYNGEE. The CDR3 nucleotides are TGTGCCAGCAGCGTAGGGGGGGTCTCTGGGGCCAACGTCCTGACTTTC. It specifies CASSVGGVSGANVLTF. The full variable domain, completed using reference TRBV9 and TRBJ2-6, is DSGVTQTPKHLITATGQRVTLRCSPRSGDLSVYWYQQSLDQGLQFLIQYYNGEERAKGNILERFSAQQFPDLHSELNLSSLELGDSALYFCASSVGGVSGANVLTFGAGSRLTVL.

This clonotype was recorded at least ten times. This rearrangement joins TRBV9 to TRBJ1-1, with D possibly TRBD1 on 5 matching bases. V lost 4 bases, J lost 2 bases, and 9 bases lay in between. The germline gives CDR1 SGDLS, CDR2 YYNGEE. The CDR3 has 13 amino acids. CDR3 residues: CASSPQVNTEAFF. CDR3 sequence (DNA): TGTGCCAGCAGCCCACAGGTTAACACTGAAGCTTTCTTT.

At least ten counts were recorded for this clonotype. The V call is TRBV9, the J call TRBJ1-2, with 10 positions matching TRBD1. Germline lookup yields CDR1 SGDLS and CDR2 YYNGEE. This CDR3 has 15 amino acids. V shed 3 bases and J 8 bases; nucleotides not matched to a gene: 10. The CDR3 nucleotides are TGTGCCAGCAGCGCTACGGGACAGGGGATGGGAGGCTACACCTTC. It encodes CASSATGQGMGGYTF.

The table lists this clonotype with many counts. This chain uses TRBV9 with TRBJ2-5; 8 bases agree with TRBD1. There are 14 residues in the CDR3. Germline loops: CDR1 SGDLS, CDR2 YYNGEE. With V trimmed by 0 bases and J by 6 bases, 4 bases remained unmatched. In DNA form, the CDR3 reads TGTGCCAGCAGCGTAGGGGCCAGGGGGCAGACCCAGTACTTC. This translates into CASSVGARGQTQYF.

This clonotype was observed at least ten times. The chain is built from TRBV9 and TRBJ2-5; D is possibly TRBD1 (7 bases). The CDR3 loop spans 15 amino acids. Trimming took off 0 bases at V and 4 bases at J, with 13 bases between the two ends. CDR1 and CDR2 from the germline V gene are SGDLS and YYNGEE. The CDR3 spells CASSVAEGARETQYF. The CDR3 nucleotides read TGTGCCAGCAGCGTAGCGGAGGGGGCTCGAGAGACCCAGTACTTC.

This clonotype has at least ten counts. V usage is TRBV9 and J usage is TRBJ2-2; 9 positions agree with TRBD2. This CDR3 comprises 15 residues. Looked up from germline, CDR1 is SGDLS and CDR2 is YYNGEE. V gave up 4 bases and J gave up 8 bases; unmatched junction bases: 9. This chain's CDR3 is CASSPRAGGPGELFF. The CDR3 DNA reads as TGTGCCAGCAGCCCCCGGGCGGGGGGGCCTGGGGAGCTGTTTTTT.

This clonotype was seen ten or more times. The chain links TRBV9 to TRBJ2-7; TRBD1 is a possible D gene (6 bases). The V and J ends lost 0 bases and 5 bases respectively, with 9 bases between them. This CDR3 spans 13 amino acids. The germline gives CDR1 SGDLS, CDR2 YYNGEE. CDR3 amino acids: CASSVGGGDEQYF. CDR3 DNA sequence: TGTGCCAGCAGCGTAGGAGGGGGAGACGAGCAGTACTTC.

This clonotype was counted at least ten times. CDR3: CASSVEPAGQGANSPLHF. The CDR3 DNA is TGTGCCAGCAGCGTAGAGCCCGCAGGACAAGGGGCGAATTCACCCCTCCACTTT. The rearrangement links TRBV9 to TRBJ1-6, with D perhaps matching TRBD1 (5 bases). The CDR3 spans 18 residues. The germline CDR1 and CDR2 sequences are SGDLS and YYNGEE. Trimming left V 0 bases short and J 7 bases short, with 20 bases between. Combining the CDR3 with reference TRBV9 and TRBJ1-6 gives the whole variable domain DSGVTQTPKHLITATGQRVTLRCSPRSGDLSVYWYQQSLDQGLQFLIQYYNGEERAKGNILERFSAQQFPDLHSELNLSSLELGDSALYFCASSVEPAGQGANSPLHFGNGTRLTVT.

This clonotype showed up many times. The V call is TRBV9, the J call TRBJ2-4; unclear D gene. The CDR3 sequence is 14 residues long. Germline CDR1 and CDR2: SGDLS and YYNGEE. The V end was cut by 0 bases, the J end by 7 bases, with 11 bases between. The CDR3 region is CASSVGLYGNIQYF. The CDR3 DNA is TGTGCCAGCAGCGTAGGTCTGTACGGGAACATTCAGTACTTC. Drawing the rest from reference TRBV9 and TRBJ2-4, the complete variable domain is DSGVTQTPKHLITATGQRVTLRCSPRSGDLSVYWYQQSLDQGLQFLIQYYNGEERAKGNILERFSAQQFPDLHSELNLSSLELGDSALYFCASSVGLYGNIQYFGAGTRLSVL.

This clonotype appeared many times. This chain uses TRBV5-1 with TRBJ1-5; D gene unclear. The germline CDR1 and CDR2 sequences are SGHRS and YFSETQ. The CDR3 contains 12 residues. V lost 7 bases and J 7 bases, leaving 12 bases between the germline ends. The CDR3 bases are TGCGCCAGCCCACACGGGTACCAGCCCCAGCATTTT. This codes for CASPHGYQPQHF.

By proportion, this clonotype is medium-sized. J is TRBJ1-3 and V is TRBV9, with D maybe TRBD1 (6 bases). There are 14 residues in the CDR3. V lost 5 bases and J 1 base, leaving 10 bases between the germline ends. Germline V gene sequence: CDR1 SGDLS, CDR2 YYNGEE. The DNA for the CDR3 is TGTGCCAGCAGTCCTCAGGGGTCTGGAAACACCATATATTTT. Encoded protein: CASSPQGSGNTIYF. Full variable domain (outside the CDR3, taken from reference TRBV9 and TRBJ1-3): DSGVTQTPKHLITATGQRVTLRCSPRSGDLSVYWYQQSLDQGLQFLIQYYNGEERAKGNILERFSAQQFPDLHSELNLSSLELGDSALYFCASSPQGSGNTIYFGEGSWLTVV.

CDR3 amino acids: CASSVQGANEKLFF. The CDR3 DNA follows: TGTGCCAGCAGCGTTCAGGGGGCTAATGAAAAACTGTTTTTT. This chain connects TRBV9 to TRBJ1-4; 7 bases match TRBD1. This CDR3 comprises 14 residues. Trimming cost V 2 bases and J 3 bases; bases outside gene matches: 1. From germline, CDR1 is SGDLS and CDR2 YYNGEE. Based on the CDR3 plus reference TRBV9 and TRBJ1-4, the full variable domain is DSGVTQTPKHLITATGQRVTLRCSPRSGDLSVYWYQQSLDQGLQFLIQYYNGEERAKGNILERFSAQQFPDLHSELNLSSLELGDSALYFCASSVQGANEKLFFGSGTQLSVL.

This clonotype was counted at least ten times. The chain carries TRBV9 and TRBJ2-5, with unresolved D. Looked up from germline, CDR1 is SGDLS and CDR2 is YYNGEE. V lost 3 bases and J 5 bases, leaving 8 bases between the germline ends. The CDR3 length is 12 residues. This chain's CDR3 is CASSEPGETQYF. DNA for the CDR3: TGTGCCAGCAGCGAACCCGGGGAGACCCAGTACTTC.

This clonotype has at least ten counts. The rearrangement links TRBV9 to TRBJ2-4; weak D call: TRBD2 (6 bases). CDR1 is SGDLS, CDR2 YYNGEE, per germline. There are 14 residues in the CDR3. The V and J ends lost 4 bases and 4 bases respectively, with 12 bases between them. CDR3 residues: CASSPGTAKNIQYF. CDR3 bases: TGTGCCAGCAGCCCCGGGACTGCGAAAAACATTCAGTACTTC.

This clonotype was counted only a few times. The chain joins TRBV9 to TRBJ2-3, with D perhaps given as TRBD1 or TRBD2 (5 bases each). The CDR3 totals 15 residues. V was pared by 2 bases and J by 2 bases, with 12 bases between. Germline loops: CDR1 SGDLS, CDR2 YYNGEE. The CDR3 DNA follows: TGTGCCAGCAGCGTTCGGGGCCTATCCACAGATACGCAGTATTTT. Encoded protein: CASSVRGLSTDTQYF.

This clonotype was seen many times. The chain links TRBV9 to TRBJ2-1; TRBD2 matches 8 bases. Trimming took 6 bases from V and 7 from J; bases not matched to a gene: 9. The length of the CDR3 is 14 residues. Germline V CDR1 and CDR2: SGDLS, YYNGEE. CDR3 nucleotide sequence: TGTGCCAGCACAGCGGGAGCGGGGAATAATGAGCAGTTCTTC. Translated: CASTAGAGNNEQFF. Full variable domain (remainder filled in from reference TRBV9 and TRBJ2-1): DSGVTQTPKHLITATGQRVTLRCSPRSGDLSVYWYQQSLDQGLQFLIQYYNGEERAKGNILERFSAQQFPDLHSELNLSSLELGDSALYFCASTAGAGNNEQFFGPGTRLTVL.

This clonotype was seen a handful of times. The chain employs TRBV9 and TRBJ2-7, with 8 bases that match TRBD1. J was trimmed by 1 base and V by 0 bases; bases with no gene match: 6. The CDR3 consists of 16 residues. Germline assignment: CDR1 SGDLS and CDR2 YYNGEE. CDR3 sequence reads: CASSVGQGYKSYEQYF. DNA of the CDR3: TGTGCCAGCAGCGTAGGACAGGGGTATAAGTCCTACGAGCAGTACTTC.

Here the CDR3 reads CASSQASGFQETQYF. The CDR3 nucleotides read TGTGCCAGCAGCCAGGCTAGCGGGTTTCAAGAGACCCAGTACTTC. The V call is TRBV9, the J call TRBJ2-5, with TRBD2 matching 8 bases. The germline V gene has CDR1 SGDLS and CDR2 YYNGEE. V lost 4 bases and J lost 2; bases outside the gene matches: 7. The CDR3 consists of 15 residues.

This clonotype was counted many times. The chain links TRBV9 to TRBJ2-1; D may be TRBD2 (7 bases). The CDR3 extends over 17 amino acids. The V end was cut by 1 base, the J end by 2 bases, with 16 bases between. Germline loops: CDR1 SGDLS, CDR2 YYNGEE. The CDR3 coding sequence is TGTGCCAGCAGCGTATCGACGGGGGGCTTAACCTACAATGAGCAGTTCTTC. It is translated as CASSVSTGGLTYNEQFF.

This clonotype was picked up many times. The J gene is TRBJ2-5, the V gene TRBV9, with 9 bases aligning to TRBD2. Germline V gene sequence: CDR1 SGDLS, CDR2 YYNGEE. The ends lost 0 bases at V and 2 bases at J; junction bases unmatched: 2. This CDR3 spans 15 amino acids. In DNA form, the CDR3 reads TGTGCCAGCAGCGTAGCTCTAGCGGGGCAAGAGACCCAGTACTTC. This sequence encodes CASSVALAGQETQYF.

This clonotype was recorded at least ten times. The chain couples TRBV9 to TRBJ2-2; D is ambiguous. There are 16 residues in the CDR3. V was cut by 1 base and J by 7 bases, with 17 bases left in between. Germline V CDR1 and CDR2: SGDLS, YYNGEE. The CDR3 nucleotides read TGTGCCAGCAGCGTAAAAAGCCCTCTGGGGTTCGGGGAGCTGTTTTTT. Protein sequence: CASSVKSPLGFGELFF.

This clonotype was counted ten times or more. This chain connects TRBV9 to TRBJ1-2; D is uncertain. V was pared by 0 bases and J by 8 bases, with 20 bases between. This CDR3 is built from 16 residues. Germline V CDR1 and CDR2: SGDLS, YYNGEE. The CDR3 DNA reads as TGTGCCAGCAGCGTAGCTTCGGGCAGCTTCGTTTTCGGCTACACCTTC. As protein: CASSVASGSFVFGYTF.

This clonotype was recorded at least ten times. This chain links TRBV9 with TRBJ2-7; the D gene is possibly TRBD1 (6 bases). V lost 0 bases and J lost 3, with 13 bases in between. CDR3 length equals 15 residues. Germline V CDR1 and CDR2: SGDLS, YYNGEE. CDR3 nucleotides: TGTGCCAGCAGCGTAGAGCCCTCGGACAGCTACGAGCAGTACTTC. Translation: CASSVEPSDSYEQYF.

In this sample, this clonotype turned up many times. The chain carries TRBV9 and TRBJ2-1; D is uncertain. Germline assignment: CDR1 SGDLS and CDR2 YYNGEE. With 0 bases removed from V and 4 bases from J, the gap between germline ends came to 8 bases. This CDR3 region has 14 residues. CDR3 amino acids: CASSVADNYNEQFF. For the CDR3, the DNA is TGTGCCAGCAGCGTAGCTGACAATTACAATGAGCAGTTCTTC.

This clonotype was observed at least ten times. V usage is TRBV9 and J usage is TRBJ2-5, with D perhaps matching TRBD2 (7 bases). Germline V gene data show CDR1 as SGDLS and CDR2 as YYNGEE. The CDR3 runs 16 residues. The V and J ends lost 0 bases and 4 bases respectively, with 16 bases between them. DNA of the CDR3: TGTGCCAGCAGCGTAGGAGGGGGGGGGCAGGGAGAGACCCAGTACTTC. The encoded protein is CASSVGGGGQGETQYF.

At least ten counts were recorded for this clonotype. This chain connects TRBV9 to TRBJ1-2, with D tentatively TRBD1 (5 bases). The germline V gene has CDR1 SGDLS and CDR2 YYNGEE. V was cut by 0 bases and J by 2 bases, with 11 bases left in between. This CDR3 is 15 amino acids long. The CDR3 reads CASSVAATANYGYTF. The CDR3 bases are TGTGCCAGCAGCGTAGCAGCGACAGCCAACTATGGCTACACCTTC.